What follows describes a single TCR beta chain. This entry comes from a study of blood T cell repertoires in COVID-19. Study in general: Acute-phase and convalescent COVID-19 samples originated in the United States, Italy and Spain.

Deletions cut 4 bases from V and 4 bases from J, with 7 bases between. The CDR3 runs 11 residues. Germline lookup yields CDR1 SQVTM and CDR2 ANQGSEA. Generated by immunoSEQ multiplex PCR, the TCRdb table keeps only in-frame clones and is missing some. In the table there are a few hundred thousand clones, roughly four fifths of which are singletons. The chain combines TRBV29-1 with TRBJ1-2; D gene uncertain. Sequencing used peripheral blood. The clonotype was recovered from a person aged 70 to 85 with COVID-19, enrolled during active disease. The CDR3 spells CSVVRSYGYTF. Written as DNA, the CDR3 is TGCAGCGTTGTACGTAGCTATGGCTACACCTTC.